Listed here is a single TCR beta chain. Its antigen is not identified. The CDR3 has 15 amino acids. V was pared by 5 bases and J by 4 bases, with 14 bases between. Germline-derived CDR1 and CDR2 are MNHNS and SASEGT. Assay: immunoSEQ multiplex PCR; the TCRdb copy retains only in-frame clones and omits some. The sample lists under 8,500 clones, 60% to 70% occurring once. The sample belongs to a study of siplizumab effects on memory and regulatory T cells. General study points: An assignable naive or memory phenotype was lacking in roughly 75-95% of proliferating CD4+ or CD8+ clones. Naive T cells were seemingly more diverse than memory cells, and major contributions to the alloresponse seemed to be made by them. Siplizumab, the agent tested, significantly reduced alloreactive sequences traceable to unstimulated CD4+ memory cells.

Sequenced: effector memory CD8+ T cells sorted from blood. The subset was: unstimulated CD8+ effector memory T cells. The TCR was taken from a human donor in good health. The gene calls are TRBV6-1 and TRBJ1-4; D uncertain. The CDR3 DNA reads TGTGCCAGCAGTCTCGGGTTAGGAGGTAATGAAAAACTGTTTTTT. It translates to CASSLGLGGNEKLFF.